This TCR beta chain was sequenced during a study of OX40 agonist ivuxolimab in advanced cancers. Study background: Ivuxolimab is a fully human IgG2 antibody that activates OX40 (CD134).

Blood draws occurred at baseline, cycle 4 day 1, and cycle 7 day 1. Profiling relied on immunoSEQ multiplex PCR, and the TCRdb table lists in-frame clones only, not all of them. This table holds some 66,000 clones, 70% to 80% found once. As to this clone: Its target is not known.

Germline CDR1 reads MNHNY; CDR2 reads SVGAGI (reference sequence). Trimming removed 8 bases at V and 6 bases at J, with 14 bases between. CDR3 length: 13 amino acids. Overall study findings and caveats: At 0.1 to 3.0 mg/kg and by week 6, CD4+ and CD8+ T cells in the blood had expanded clonally. Normalized expansion of T-cell clones was also low for some nonresponders.

This clonotype originated in an adult with an advanced solid tumor such as melanoma, head and neck, liver or kidney cancer. The rearrangement links TRBV6-6 to TRBJ2-1; D might be TRBD1 (7 bases). The starting material was CD4+ or CD8+ T cells sorted from blood, obtained in a trial of the OX40 agonist ivuxolimab. The CDR3: CASAEGAGNEQFF. In DNA form, the CDR3 reads TGTGCCAGCGCGGAGGGGGCGGGCAATGAGCAGTTCTTC.